This TCR beta chain was sequenced for a study of blood T cell repertoires in COVID-19 (dated by TCRdb to the early 2020s). Describing the broader study: Collaborator samples came from the United States, Italy and Spain and covered acute and convalescent phases of COVID-19. The prospective study material was composed of cDNA or gDNA derived from T cells, B-cell-depleted T cells, or PBMCs. The dataset comprised deeply sampled blood TCRbeta repertoires from subjects exposed to, actively infected with, or recovered from COVID-19. The repertoires were released in a freely available public database meant as a resource for research on the immune response to SARS-CoV-2. Samples came from the ongoing ImmuneRACE study (first 160 participants) plus 1,254 subjects from 6 global collaborators. Sample metadata almost always included a de-identified subject ID, COVID-19 status, age in years and sex. Where HLA class I and class II types were available, the types were taken from metadata supplied by the sample provider, not from assay-based typing. The research as a whole found: How much clinical and demographic metadata was included differed by source and by participant, and the metadata was provided uncurated.

A remark on this clone: Its antigen remains unidentified. The sample holds no much larger clone one base away, and base qualities are not on file.

From its cysteine to its phenylalanine, the CDR3 spans 15 amino acids. The read is trimmed to its CDR3 DNA, 45 bases read in frame from base 1. CDR1 and CDR2 (SGDLS, YYNGEE) derive from the germline V gene. Trimming accounts for 3 bases at V and 1 base at J, while the number of junction bases matched to no gene is 5. Collaborating institutions collected whole blood in K2EDTA tubes following their own protocols. For TCRbeta analysis, collaborator samples were shipped as frozen whole blood, as isolated PBMCs, or as DNA extracted from either sample type. The immunoSEQ Assay, a bias-controlled multiplex PCR, was used to amplify TCRbeta CDR3 regions from genomic DNA. In the paper's pipeline: Within the assay, amplification of reference gene primers was used to estimate how many nucleated cells each sample contained. To quantify the absolute abundance of each unique TCRbeta CDR3 rearrangement, sequence reads were collapsed and filtered. For each sample, productive Simpson clonality was calculated as the square root of Simpson's diversity index over productive rearrangements. The immuneACCESS repertoire file appears here via TCRdb, limited to in-frame rearrangements. These files lack a portion of the clones; in checked studies, under half of the deficit traces to unresolved V genes, and the cause of the others is not known. V and J calls plus clone size are reproduced from that table; the DNA served to infer D and trimming. The sample table lists approximately 63,000 clones, roughly 87% of them with a count of one. Together, the top ten hold less than 6.5% of the sample.

Sample: peripheral blood. The receptor was isolated from a man older than 75 in a cohort sampled during active COVID-19. This receptor chain uses TRBV9 and TRBJ1-1, with TRBD1 identical over 8 junction bases. The DNA reads TGTGCCAGCAGCGCCCGGACAGGGTGGAACACTGAAGCTTTCTTT. It translates to CASSARTGWNTEAFF.